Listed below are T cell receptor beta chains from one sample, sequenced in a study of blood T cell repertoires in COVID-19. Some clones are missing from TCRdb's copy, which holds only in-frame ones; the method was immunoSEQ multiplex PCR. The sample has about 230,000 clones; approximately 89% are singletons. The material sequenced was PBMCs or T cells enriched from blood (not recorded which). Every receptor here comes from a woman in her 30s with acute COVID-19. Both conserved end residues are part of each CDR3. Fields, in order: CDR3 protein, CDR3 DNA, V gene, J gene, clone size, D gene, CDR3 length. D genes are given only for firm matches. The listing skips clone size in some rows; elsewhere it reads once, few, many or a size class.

CASREKQGWNQPQHF	TGTGCCAGTAGGGAAAAACAGGGTTGGAATCAGCCCCAGCATTTT	TRBV19	TRBJ1-5	few	NA	15
CASSEARGSTGTEAFF	TGTGCCAGCAGTGAAGCACGAGGGAGTACTGGCACTGAAGCTTTCTTT	TRBV6-1	TRBJ1-1	NA	NA	16
CASSFKGTGSFRAFF	TGTGCCAGCAGTTTTAAGGGGACAGGAAGTTTTCGGGCTTTCTTT	TRBV28	TRBJ1-1	NA	TRBD1	15
CASSTTGVDSPLHF	TGTGCCAGTAGTACCACAGGGGTGGATTCACCCCTCCACTTT	TRBV19	TRBJ1-6	NA	TRBD1	14
CASSSTATYEQYF	TGTGCCAGCAGTTCGACAGCCACCTACGAGCAGTACTTC	TRBV27	TRBJ2-7	NA	NA	13
CSVIPSISGLYEQYF	TGCAGCGTGATACCCTCCATCTCGGGTCTCTACGAGCAGTACTTC	TRBV29-1	TRBJ2-7	NA	NA	15
CASSRDRGLYNSPLHF	TGTGCCAGCAGCAGGGACAGAGGTCTCTATAATTCACCCCTCCACTTT	TRBV7-8	TRBJ1-6	NA	TRBD1	16
CASSLVPGTYNEQFF	TGCGCCAGCAGCTTGGTTCCGGGAACGTACAATGAGCAGTTCTTC	TRBV5-1	TRBJ2-1	NA	NA	15
CASSSGLAGGTDTQYF	TGTGCCAGCAGCTCGGGACTAGCGGGGGGCACAGATACGCAGTATTTT	TRBV5-4	TRBJ2-3	NA	TRBD2	16
CASRSGGAGGYTF	TGTGCCAGCAGGTCAGGGGGCGCGGGCGGCTACACCTTC	TRBV7-2	TRBJ1-2	NA	TRBD1	13
CASSRDRGYRYTEAFF	TGTGCCAGCAGTCGGGACAGGGGTTATCGTTACACTGAAGCTTTCTTT	TRBV2	TRBJ1-1	NA	TRBD1	16
CASSLGTGDNEQYF	TGTGCCAGCAGTTTGGGGACAGGGGATAACGAGCAGTACTTC	TRBV6-2/TRBV6-3	TRBJ2-7	NA	TRBD1	14
CASSSLAGDRNEQFF	TGTGCCAGCAGCTCACTAGCGGGGGATAGGAATGAGCAGTTCTTC	TRBV5-4	TRBJ2-1	NA	TRBD2	15
CASSLGGFYGYTF	TGCGCCAGCAGCCTAGGCGGATTCTATGGCTACACCTTC	TRBV4-1	TRBJ1-2	NA	NA	13
CASSTPSRDRSYGYTF	TGTGCCAGCAGCACACCATCCCGGGACAGATCCTATGGCTACACCTTC	TRBV5-6	TRBJ1-2	NA	TRBD1	16
CASSLGGTGTEAFF	TGTGCCAGCAGCTTAGGGGGGACAGGAACTGAAGCTTTCTTT	TRBV7-8	TRBJ1-1	NA	TRBD1	14
CASSSDGVANYGYTF	TGCGCCAGCAGTTCTGATGGAGTTGCTAACTATGGCTACACCTTC	TRBV5-1	TRBJ1-2	NA	NA	15
CSASGTGGSYEQYF	TGCAGTGCTAGTGGGACAGGGGGCTCCTACGAGCAGTACTTC	TRBV20-1	TRBJ2-7	NA	TRBD1	14
CASSKRTGQPQHF	TGTGCCAGCAGTAAACGGACAGGACAGCCCCAGCATTTT	TRBV6-5	TRBJ1-5	NA	TRBD1	13
CASSSSGSEQYF	TGTGCCAGCAGCTCATCGGGGTCCGAGCAGTACTTC	TRBV7-9	TRBJ2-7	NA	NA	12
CASSSVGRGLYEQYF	TGCGCCAGCAGCTCGGTGGGCAGGGGGCTCTACGAGCAGTACTTC	TRBV5-1	TRBJ2-7	NA	TRBD1	15
CASSFFSRGTEAFF	TGTGCCAGCAGCTTTTTCAGTAGAGGAACTGAAGCTTTCTTT	TRBV5-6	TRBJ1-1	NA	NA	14
CASSGLGPGYTF	TGTGCCAGCAGTGGACTCGGGCCTGGCTACACCTTC	TRBV12-3/TRBV12-4	TRBJ1-2	NA	NA	12
CSASGLRTYEQYF	TGCAGTGCTAGTGGGCTCAGAACCTACGAGCAGTACTTC	TRBV20-1	TRBJ2-7	NA	NA	13
CASSTDPWEQYF	TGTGCCAGCAGTACAGACCCGTGGGAGCAGTACTTC	TRBV28	TRBJ2-7	NA	NA	12
CAWSRRFNQPQHF	TGTGCCTGGAGCCGGCGGTTCAATCAGCCCCAGCATTTT	TRBV30	TRBJ1-5	NA	NA	13
CASSLGSGTGRKAFF	TGCGCCAGCAGCTTGGGATCAGGGACAGGGAGGAAAGCTTTCTTT	TRBV5-1	TRBJ1-1	NA	TRBD1	15
CASSFTYNEQFF	TGTGCCAGCAGTTTTACCTACAATGAGCAGTTCTTC	TRBV27	TRBJ2-1	NA	NA	12
CSVEGRTNEKLFF	TGCAGCGTTGAAGGGAGAACTAATGAAAAACTGTTTTTT	TRBV29-1	TRBJ1-4	NA	NA	13
CASSVGHRGETQYF	TGTGCCAGCAGCGTTGGTCATAGGGGAGAGACCCAGTACTTC	TRBV9	TRBJ2-5	NA	NA	14
CASSDRGSHQPQHF	TGTGCCAGCAGCGACAGGGGTAGTCATCAGCCCCAGCATTTT	TRBV11-2	TRBJ1-5	NA	TRBD1	14
CSAYRDTEAFF	TGCAGCGCTTACAGGGACACTGAAGCTTTCTTT	TRBV29-1	TRBJ1-1	NA	NA	11
CASSHRTGSSYEQYF	TGCGCCAGCAGCCATCGGACAGGGAGCTCCTACGAGCAGTACTTC	TRBV4-1	TRBJ2-7	once	TRBD1	15
CASSLVHGEGYTF	TGTGCCAGCAGCTTAGTACATGGAGAGGGCTACACCTTC	TRBV11-2	TRBJ1-2	NA	NA	13
CASTSGGSNYGYTF	TGTGCCAGCACCTCAGGGGGTTCGAACTATGGCTACACCTTC	TRBV5-4	TRBJ1-2	NA	TRBD1	14